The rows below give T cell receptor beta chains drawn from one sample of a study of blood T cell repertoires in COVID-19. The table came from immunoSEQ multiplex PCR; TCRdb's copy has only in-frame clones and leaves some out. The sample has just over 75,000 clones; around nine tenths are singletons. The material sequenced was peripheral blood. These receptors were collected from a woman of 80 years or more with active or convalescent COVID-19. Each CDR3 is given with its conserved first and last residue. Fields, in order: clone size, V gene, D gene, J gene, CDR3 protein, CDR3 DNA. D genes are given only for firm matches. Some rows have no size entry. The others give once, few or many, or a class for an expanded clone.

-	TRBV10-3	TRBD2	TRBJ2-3	CAISVSSGRAINSDTQYF	TGTGCCATCAGTGTTAGTAGCGGGAGGGCCATAAATTCAGATACGCAGTATTTT
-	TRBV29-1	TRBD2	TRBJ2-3	CSLGLAGIDTQYF	TGCAGCCTTGGACTAGCGGGGATAGATACGCAGTATTTT
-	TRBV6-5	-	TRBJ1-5	CASTILGGGTQPQHF	TGTGCCAGCACCATCCTGGGCGGGGGGACTCAGCCCCAGCATTTT
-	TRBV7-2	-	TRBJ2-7	CASSLAGDYEQYF	TGTGCCAGCAGCTTAGCCGGAGACTACGAGCAGTACTTC
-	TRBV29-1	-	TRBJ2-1	CSVVAGNPNEQFF	TGCAGCGTTGTGGCAGGGAATCCCAATGAGCAGTTCTTC
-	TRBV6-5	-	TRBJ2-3	CASSLGLRGDTQYF	TGTGCCAGCAGCCTGGGGCTCCGCGGAGATACGCAGTATTTT
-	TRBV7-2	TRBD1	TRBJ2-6	CASSSPDRVGAGANVLTF	TGTGCCAGCAGCTCGCCTGACAGGGTAGGGGCTGGGGCCAACGTCCTGACTTTC
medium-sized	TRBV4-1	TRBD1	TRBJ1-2	CASSQGQGATYGYTF	TGCGCCAGCAGCCAGGGACAGGGGGCGACCTATGGCTACACCTTC
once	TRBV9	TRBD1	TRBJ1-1	CASSVGQGGNTEAFF	TGTGCCAGCAGCGTAGGGCAGGGGGGGAACACTGAAGCTTTCTTT
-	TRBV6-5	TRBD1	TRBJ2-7	CASRGQGAYEQYF	TGTGCCAGCCGCGGACAGGGGGCCTACGAGCAGTACTTC
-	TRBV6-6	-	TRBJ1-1	CASSRVNTEAFF	TGTGCCAGCTCACGGGTGAACACTGAAGCTTTCTTT
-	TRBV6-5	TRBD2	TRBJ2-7	CASSYRSGRASGEQYF	TGTGCCAGCAGTTACCGCAGCGGGAGGGCCTCCGGCGAGCAGTACTTC
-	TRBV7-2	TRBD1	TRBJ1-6	CASSFNRGSNSPLHF	TGTGCCAGCAGCTTTAACAGGGGGAGCAATTCACCCCTCCACTTT
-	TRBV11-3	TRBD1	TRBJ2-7	CASSPGQGVSYEQYF	TGTGCCAGCAGCCCCGGACAGGGAGTATCCTACGAGCAGTACTTC
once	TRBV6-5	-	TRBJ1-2	CASSPGQVFYGYTF	TGTGCCAGCAGTCCAGGACAAGTATTTTATGGCTACACCTTC
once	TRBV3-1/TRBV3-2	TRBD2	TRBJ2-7	CASSLAGPKGREQYF	TGTGCCAGCAGCCTAGCGGGGCCTAAAGGACGCGAGCAGTACTTC
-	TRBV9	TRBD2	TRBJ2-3	CASSPRGEWSDTQYF	TGTGCCAGCAGCCCCCGGGGGGAGTGGTCAGATACGCAGTATTTT
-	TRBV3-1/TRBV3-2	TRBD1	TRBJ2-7	CASSPRDRGYEQYF	TGTGCCAGCAGCCCACGGGACAGGGGTTACGAGCAGTACTTC
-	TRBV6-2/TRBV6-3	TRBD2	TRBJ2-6	CASSLRGDGRPSGANVLTF	TGTGCCAGCAGTCTCCGGGGGGACGGACGCCCCTCTGGGGCCAACGTCCTGACTTTC
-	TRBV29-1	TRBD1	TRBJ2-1	CSAGDRENEQFF	TGCAGCGCTGGGGACAGGGAGAATGAGCAGTTCTTC
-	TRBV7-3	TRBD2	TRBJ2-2	CASSSTSGATYTGELFF	TGTGCCAGCAGTTCCACTAGCGGGGCCACCTACACCGGGGAGCTGTTTTTT
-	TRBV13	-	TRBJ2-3	CASSPYRSTDTQYF	TGTGCCAGCAGCCCTTACCGGAGCACAGATACGCAGTATTTT
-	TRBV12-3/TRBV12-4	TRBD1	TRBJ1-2	CASSSGQPYGYTF	TGTGCCAGCAGTTCGGGACAGCCCTATGGCTACACCTTC
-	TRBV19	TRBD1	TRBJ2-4	CASSGDSLGKNIQYF	TGTGCCAGTAGTGGGGACAGCTTGGGGAAAAACATTCAGTACTTC
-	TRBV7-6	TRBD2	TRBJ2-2	CASSSRAGVSAGELFF	TGTGCCAGCAGCTCAAGAGCGGGAGTATCCGCCGGGGAGCTGTTTTTT
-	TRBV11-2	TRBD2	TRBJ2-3	CASSFPSGSTDTQYF	TGTGCCAGCAGCTTTCCTAGCGGGAGCACAGATACGCAGTATTTT
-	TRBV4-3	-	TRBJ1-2	CASSQARGGTRATYGYTF	TGCGCCAGCAGCCAAGCCAGGGGAGGGACACGCGCAACCTATGGCTACACCTTC
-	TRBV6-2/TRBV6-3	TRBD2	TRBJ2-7	CASSHPGGPREQYF	TGTGCCAGCAGCCACCCGGGAGGTCCTCGGGAGCAGTACTTC
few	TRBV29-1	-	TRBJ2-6	CSAASFSGANVLTF	TGCAGCGCCGCCAGTTTCTCTGGGGCCAACGTCCTGACTTTC
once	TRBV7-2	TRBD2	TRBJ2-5	CASSRGLALETQYF	TGTGCCAGCAGTCGAGGACTAGCGTTGGAGACCCAGTACTTC
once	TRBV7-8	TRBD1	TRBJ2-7	CASSPRTGRAYEQYF	TGTGCCAGCAGCCCCCGGACAGGGCGGGCCTACGAGCAGTACTTC
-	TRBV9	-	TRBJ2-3	CASSAGLSTDTQYF	TGTGCCAGCAGCGCCGGGTTAAGCACAGATACGCAGTATTTT
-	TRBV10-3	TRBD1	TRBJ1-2	CAILRVGDRGQGYTF	TGTGCCATCCTCCGGGTTGGGGACAGGGGGCAAGGCTACACCTTC
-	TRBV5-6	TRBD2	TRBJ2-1	CASSWAGGRDNEQFF	TGTGCCAGCAGCTGGGCGGGGGGCCGGGACAATGAGCAGTTCTTC
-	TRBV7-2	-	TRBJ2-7	CASSPQGGRYEQYF	TGTGCCAGCAGCCCGCAGGGAGGTCGCTACGAGCAGTACTTC
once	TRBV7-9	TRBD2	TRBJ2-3	CASSATSGRALSTDTQYF	TGTGCCAGCAGCGCGACTAGCGGGAGGGCCCTCAGCACAGATACGCAGTATTTT
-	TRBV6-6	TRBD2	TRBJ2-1	CASSSRLAGGYNEQFF	TGTGCCAGCAGTTCCCGACTAGCGGGAGGATACAATGAGCAGTTCTTC
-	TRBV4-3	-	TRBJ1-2	CASSQATATNYGYTF	TGCGCCAGCAGCCAAGCGACAGCGACTAACTATGGCTACACCTTC
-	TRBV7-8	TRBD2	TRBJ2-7	CASGLSEGLAGNYEQYF	TGTGCCAGCGGACTATCGGAGGGGCTAGCGGGGAACTACGAGCAGTACTTC
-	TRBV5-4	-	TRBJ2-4	CASSGVGGAREGNIQYF	TGTGCCAGCAGCGGGGTAGGGGGGGCGCGCGAGGGAAACATTCAGTACTTC
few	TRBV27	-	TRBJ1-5	CASSLPCEGCSNQPQHF	TGTGCCAGCAGTTTACCTTGCGAGGGCTGTAGCAATCAGCCCCAGCATTTT